This T cell receptor beta chain was recovered during a study of spatial heterogeneity in lung cancer. Broader study findings: Counts of expanded alpha and beta TCRs within tumors tracked the tumor nonsynonymous mutation count.

TCRdb re-called the 5' RACE reads with MiXCR, one entry per CDR3 protein. The profile shows 1,500 or so distinct CDR3 sequences, less than 11% of them singletons. Regarding this clonotype: Its target is unknown.

Time point: sample taken at primary tumor resection. Whole RNA from tumor, nontumor lung or frozen PBMC was sequenced unsorted. Germline CDR1 and CDR2: SGHAT and FQNNGV. The CDR3 contains 15 residues. Trimming shortened V by 6 bases and J by 4 bases, and 15 bases separated the two germline ends. This sequence was found in a female donor with early-stage non-small cell lung cancer. The V and J genes are TRBV11-2 and TRBJ2-2; D gene unclear. This sample comprised lung tumor tissue, obtained at surgery. This CDR3 reads CASSKRPGTTGELFF. The CDR3 nucleotides are TGTGCCAGCAGTAAACGTCCAGGAACCACCGGGGAGCTGTTTTTT.